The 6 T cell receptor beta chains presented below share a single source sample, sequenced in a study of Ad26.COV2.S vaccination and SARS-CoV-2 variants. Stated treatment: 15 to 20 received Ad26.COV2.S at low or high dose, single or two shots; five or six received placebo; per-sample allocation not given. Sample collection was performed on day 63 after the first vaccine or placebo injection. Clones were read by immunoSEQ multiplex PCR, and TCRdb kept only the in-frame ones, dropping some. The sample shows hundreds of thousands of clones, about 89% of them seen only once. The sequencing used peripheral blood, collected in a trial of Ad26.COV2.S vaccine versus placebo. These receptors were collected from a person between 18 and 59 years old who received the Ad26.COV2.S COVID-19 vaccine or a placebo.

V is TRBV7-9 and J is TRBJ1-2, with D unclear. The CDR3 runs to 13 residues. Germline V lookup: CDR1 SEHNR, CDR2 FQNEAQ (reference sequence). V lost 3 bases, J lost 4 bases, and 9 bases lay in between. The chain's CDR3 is CASSFGLSYGYTF. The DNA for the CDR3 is TGTGCCAGCAGCTTTGGACTCAGCTATGGCTACACCTTC.

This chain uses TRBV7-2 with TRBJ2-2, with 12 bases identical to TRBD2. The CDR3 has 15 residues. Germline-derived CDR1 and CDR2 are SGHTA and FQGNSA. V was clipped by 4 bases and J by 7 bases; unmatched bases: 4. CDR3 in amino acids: CASSSGLAGFGELFF. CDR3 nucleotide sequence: TGTGCCAGCAGCTCAGGACTAGCGGGGTTCGGGGAGCTGTTTTTT.

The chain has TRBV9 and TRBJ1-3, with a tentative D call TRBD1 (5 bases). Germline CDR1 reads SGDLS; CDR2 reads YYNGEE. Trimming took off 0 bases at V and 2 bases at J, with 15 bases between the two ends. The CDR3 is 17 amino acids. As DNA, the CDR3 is TGTGCCAGCAGCGTAGAGCCGGGACCTCGCCCTGGAAACACCATATATTTT. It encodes CASSVEPGPRPGNTIYF.

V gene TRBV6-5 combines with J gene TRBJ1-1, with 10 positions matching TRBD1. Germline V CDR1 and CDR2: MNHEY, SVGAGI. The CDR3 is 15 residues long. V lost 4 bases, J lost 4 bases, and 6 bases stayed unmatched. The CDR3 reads CASSSGQGVGTEAFF. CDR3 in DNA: TGTGCCAGCAGTTCCGGACAGGGGGTAGGCACTGAAGCTTTCTTT.

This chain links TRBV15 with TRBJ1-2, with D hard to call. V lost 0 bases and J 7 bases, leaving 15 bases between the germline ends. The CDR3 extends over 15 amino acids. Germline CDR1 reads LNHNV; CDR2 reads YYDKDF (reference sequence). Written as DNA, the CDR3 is TGTGCCACCAGCAGAGATCGGGAAGGGTGGCGTGGCTACACCTTC. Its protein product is CATSRDREGWRGYTF.

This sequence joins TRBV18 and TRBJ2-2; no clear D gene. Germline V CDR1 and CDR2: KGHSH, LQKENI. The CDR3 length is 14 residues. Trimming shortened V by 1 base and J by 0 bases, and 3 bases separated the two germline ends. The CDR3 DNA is TGTGCCAGCTCACCACTATCGAACACCGGGGAGCTGTTTTTT. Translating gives CASSPLSNTGELFF. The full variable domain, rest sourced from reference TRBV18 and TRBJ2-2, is NAGVMQNPRHLVRRRGQEARLRCSPMKGHSHVYWYRQLPEEGLKFMVYLQKENIIDESGMPKERFSAEFPKEGPSILRIQQVVRGDSAAYFCASSPLSNTGELFFGEGSRLTVL.